What follows are 19 T cell receptor beta chains derived from one specimen sequenced in a study of blood T cell repertoires in COVID-19. TCRdb's copy holds only in-frame clones and misses some; the assay was immunoSEQ multiplex PCR. Of over 200,000 clones listed, around 80% were seen once; the top ten hold around 7.9%. The source material was peripheral blood. The receptors come from a man aged 35 to 55 with active or convalescent COVID-19.

The V gene is TRBV7-9, the J gene TRBJ1-1; 11 nucleotides align to TRBD1. The germline gives CDR1 SEHNR, CDR2 FQNEAQ (reference sequence). The CDR3 runs 15 residues. V lost 5 bases and J lost 7; bases outside the gene matches: 9. The CDR3 region is CASSTGQGAEGEAFF. CDR3 DNA: TGTGCCAGCAGCACTGGACAGGGGGCGGAGGGTGAAGCTTTCTTT.

The chain is built from TRBV19 and TRBJ1-5; TRBD1 matches 10 bases. CDR1 and CDR2 (germline): LNHDA, SQIVND (reference sequence). V lost 5 bases and J lost 0; bases outside the gene matches: 10. The CDR3 loop spans 18 amino acids. The DNA for the CDR3 is TGTGCCAGTAGTGCCCAGTTGGGGACAGGGGTTAGCAATCAGCCCCAGCATTTT. Protein product: CASSAQLGTGVSNQPQHF. The full variable domain, its missing parts supplied by reference TRBV19 and TRBJ1-5, is DGGITQSPKYLFRKEGQNVTLSCEQNLNHDAMYWYRQDPGQGLRLIYYSQIVNDFQKGDIAEGYSVSREKKESFPLTVTSAQKNPTAFYLCASSAQLGTGVSNQPQHFGDGTRLSIL.

The chain links TRBV6-2 or TRBV6-3 to TRBJ2-7; D may be TRBD2 (7 bases). The V end lost 4 bases, the J end lost 7 bases, and 11 bases lay between the germline ends. This CDR3 is built from 12 residues. From germline, CDR1 is MNHEY and CDR2 SVGEGT. The CDR3 protein is CASSSRGGEQYF. CDR3 in DNA: TGTGCCAGCAGTTCCAGGGGAGGGGAGCAGTACTTC.

The chain recombines TRBV19 with TRBJ1-5; TRBD1 aligns across 9 bases. This CDR3 has 15 residues. Germline loops: CDR1 LNHDA, CDR2 SQIVND (reference sequence). The ends lost 6 bases at V and 3 bases at J; junction bases unmatched: 6. CDR3 residues: CASRTTGGSNQPQHF. In DNA form, the CDR3 reads TGTGCCAGTAGGACAACAGGGGGCTCCAATCAGCCCCAGCATTTT.

The rearrangement uses TRBV11-3 and TRBJ1-2; TRBD1 agrees at 8 bases. The CDR3 consists of 14 residues. Per the germline V gene, CDR1 is SGHNT and CDR2 is YENEEA. Trimming removed 5 bases from V and 4 bases from J; junction bases left unmatched: 6. This chain's CDR3 is CASSLRTGPYGYTF. Here the CDR3 DNA reads TGTGCCAGCAGCCTAAGGACAGGGCCCTATGGCTACACCTTC. The entire variable domain, with the rest obtained from reference TRBV11-3 and TRBJ1-2, is as follows: EAGVVQSPRYKIIEKKQPVAFWCNPISGHNTLYWYLQNLGQGPELLIRYENEEAVDDSQLPKDRFSAERLKGVDSTLKIQPAELGDSAVYLCASSLRTGPYGYTFGSGTRLTVV.

This clone was seen ten or more times. The gene calls are TRBV2 and TRBJ1-1; D possibly corresponds to TRBD1 (6 bases). Germline-derived CDR1 and CDR2 are SNHLY and FYNNEI. The CDR3 is 13 amino acids. The V gene lost 3 bases and the J gene lost 10 bases, with 15 bases spanning the gap. The CDR3 here is CASSENPDSSAFF. The CDR3 bases are TGTGCCAGCAGTGAGAACCCGGACAGCTCAGCTTTCTTT.

The chain uses TRBV9 and TRBJ2-5; possibly TRBD2 for D (6 bases). Germline V lookup: CDR1 SGDLS, CDR2 YYNGEE. This CDR3 comprises 15 residues. V gave up 0 bases and J gave up 2 bases, with 11 bases separating them. The CDR3 reads CASSVGWGVQETQYF. The CDR3 coding sequence is TGTGCCAGCAGCGTAGGTTGGGGGGTTCAAGAGACCCAGTACTTC.

This clone has at least ten counts. This chain links TRBV5-1 with TRBJ2-7, with D perhaps TRBD2 (5 bases). The CDR3 runs to 15 residues. V dropped 2 bases and J dropped 1 base, with 13 bases sitting between them. Germline CDR1 SGHRS, CDR2 YFSETQ. Here the CDR3 DNA reads TGCGCCAGCAGCTTTGGAGGAGGAGTTTCCTACGAGCAGTACTTC. This encodes CASSFGGGVSYEQYF. Combining the CDR3 with reference TRBV5-1 and TRBJ2-7 gives the whole variable domain KAGVTQTPRYLIKTRGQQVTLSCSPISGHRSVSWYQQTPGQGLQFLFEYFSETQRNKGNFPGRFSGRQFSNSRSEMNVSTLELGDSALYLCASSFGGGVSYEQYFGPGTRLTVT.

This clone was seen just once. One junction end does not reproduce the germline sequence, and a read error may be involved. This chain connects TRBV5-1 to TRBJ1-1; D remains unclear. Per the germline V gene, CDR1 is SGHRS and CDR2 is YFSETQ. The CDR3 consists of 16 residues. DNA of the CDR3: TGCGCCAGCAGCCCCGGACTGAAGACGCTGAACGCTGAAGCTTTCTTT. It codes for CASSPGLKTLNAEAFF.

CDR3 nucleotides: TGTGCCAGCTCACCACGGACAGGGGGCCGTTCGACTGAAGCTTTCTTT. Amino acid sequence: CASSPRTGGRSTEAFF. The J gene is TRBJ1-1, the V gene TRBV18, with TRBD1 identical over 11 bases. Trimming removed 1 base from V and 5 bases from J; junction bases left unmatched: 6. Germline CDR1 reads KGHSH; CDR2 reads LQKENI. The CDR3 consists of 16 residues.

The chain is built from TRBV27 and TRBJ2-5, with a tentative D call TRBD1 (7 bases). This CDR3 has 17 residues. With 3 bases removed from V and 0 bases from J, the gap between germline ends came to 17 bases. CDR1 is MNHEY, CDR2 SMNVEV, per germline (reference sequence). The CDR3 loop reads CASSFQSGGTYQETQYF. The CDR3 bases are TGTGCCAGCAGTTTCCAGTCAGGGGGGACGTACCAAGAGACCCAGTACTTC.

As to this clone: Other DNA sequences in the same sample also yield this CDR3. V is TRBV19 and J is TRBJ2-1; no clear D gene. Germline values: CDR1 LNHDA, CDR2 SQIVND (reference sequence). The CDR3 covers 13 residues. The V and J ends lost 3 bases and 3 bases respectively, with 6 bases between them. Here the CDR3 reads CASSIASYNEQFF. CDR3 coding DNA: TGTGCCAGTAGTATCGCCAGCTACAATGAGCAGTTCTTC. The full variable domain, in which reference TRBV19 and TRBJ2-1 provide the parts outside the CDR3, is DGGITQSPKYLFRKEGQNVTLSCEQNLNHDAMYWYRQDPGQGLRLIYYSQIVNDFQKGDIAEGYSVSREKKESFPLTVTSAQKNPTAFYLCASSIASYNEQFFGPGTRLTVL.

This chain connects TRBV3-1 (or the pseudogene TRBV3-2) to TRBJ2-3, with 8 bases fitting TRBD1. Trimming took 1 base from V and 2 from J; bases not matched to a gene: 8. CDR3 length: 17 residues. Germline CDR1 LGHDT, CDR2 YNNKEL (reference sequence). The CDR3 sequence is CASSQGVTGVSTDTQYF. The CDR3 DNA reads TGTGCCAGCAGCCAAGGGGTGACAGGGGTTTCCACAGATACGCAGTATTTT.

The gene calls are TRBV29-1 and TRBJ2-3; 9 nucleotides match TRBD2. The V segment lost 6 bases and the J segment 5 bases; nucleotides outside the gene matches: 12. CDR3 size: 15 residues. CDR1 and CDR2 from the germline V gene are SQVTM and ANQGSEA. The DNA of the CDR3 is TGCAGCGTGGGGCCGGCGGGAGGGCCGGTAGATACGCAGTATTTT. Its protein product is CSVGPAGGPVDTQYF.

The V call is TRBV14, the J call TRBJ2-3; D is unresolved. Per the germline V gene, CDR1 is SGHDN and CDR2 is FVKESK. The CDR3 has 14 residues. V shed 5 bases and J shed 3 bases, with 12 bases lying between them. The DNA of the CDR3 is TGTGCCAGCAGCGAAGCTCAGGAAACAGATACGCAGTATTTT. Protein sequence: CASSEAQETDTQYF.

The rearrangement joins TRBV19 to TRBJ1-5; 10 bases align to TRBD1. V lost 9 bases and J lost 1; bases outside the gene matches: 6. This CDR3 has 15 amino acids. The germline gives CDR1 LNHDA, CDR2 SQIVND (reference sequence). CDR3 region: CASAGQGGSNQPQHF. The CDR3, as DNA: TGTGCCAGCGCCGGACAGGGGGGGAGCAATCAGCCCCAGCATTTT.

The J gene is TRBJ1-2, the V gene TRBV6-5; 8 bases match TRBD1. The CDR3 sequence is 14 residues long. CDR1 MNHEY and CDR2 SVGAGI come from the germline V gene. V was pared by 8 bases and J by 0 bases, with 5 bases of the junction left unmatched. In nucleotides, the CDR3 is TGTGCCAGCGCGGAACAGGGGGCTAACTATGGCTACACCTTC. This codes for CASAEQGANYGYTF.

V gene TRBV29-1 combines with J gene TRBJ1-3; 8 bases are a match to TRBD1. Germline V gives CDR1 SQVTM, CDR2 ANQGSEA. Losses at the gene ends were 6 bases for V and 1 base for J; bases not matched to a gene: 2. CDR3 length equals 13 residues. The CDR3, as DNA: TGCAGCGTAAGGACAGGGTCTGGAAACACCATATATTTT. Its translation: CSVRTGSGNTIYF.

This chain connects TRBV30 to TRBJ2-2; TRBD1 might be the D (5 bases). The germline V and J ends were trimmed by 0 bases and 7 bases, with 12 bases remaining between them. The germline CDR1 and CDR2 sequences are GTSNPN and SVGIG (reference sequence). The CDR3 spans 14 residues. The CDR3 sequence is CAWSVGPQGGELFF. For the CDR3, the DNA is TGTGCCTGGAGTGTTGGCCCCCAGGGCGGGGAGCTGTTTTTT.